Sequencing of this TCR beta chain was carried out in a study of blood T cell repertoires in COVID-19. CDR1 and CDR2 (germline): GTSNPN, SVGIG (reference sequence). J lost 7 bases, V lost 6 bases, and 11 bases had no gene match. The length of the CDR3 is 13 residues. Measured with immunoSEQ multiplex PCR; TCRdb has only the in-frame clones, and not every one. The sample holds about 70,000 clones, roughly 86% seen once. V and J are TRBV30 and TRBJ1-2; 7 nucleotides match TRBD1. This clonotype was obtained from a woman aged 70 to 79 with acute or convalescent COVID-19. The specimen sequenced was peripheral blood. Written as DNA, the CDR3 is TGTGCCTGCCTCCCCCAGGGGGTTAGTGGCTACACCTTC. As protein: CACLPQGVSGYTF.